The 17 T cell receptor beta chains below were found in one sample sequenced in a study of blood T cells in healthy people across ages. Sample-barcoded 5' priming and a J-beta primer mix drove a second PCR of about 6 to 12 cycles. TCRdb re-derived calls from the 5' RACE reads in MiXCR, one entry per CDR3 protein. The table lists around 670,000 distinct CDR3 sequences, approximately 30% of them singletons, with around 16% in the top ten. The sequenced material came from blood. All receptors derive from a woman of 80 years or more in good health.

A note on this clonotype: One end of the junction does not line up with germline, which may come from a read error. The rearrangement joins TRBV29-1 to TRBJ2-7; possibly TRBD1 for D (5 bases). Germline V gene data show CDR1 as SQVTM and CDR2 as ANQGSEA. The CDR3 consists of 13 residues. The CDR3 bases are TGCAGCGTTGTCCCACAGGAGTCCTATGAGCAGTACTTC. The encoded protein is CSVVPQESYEQYF.

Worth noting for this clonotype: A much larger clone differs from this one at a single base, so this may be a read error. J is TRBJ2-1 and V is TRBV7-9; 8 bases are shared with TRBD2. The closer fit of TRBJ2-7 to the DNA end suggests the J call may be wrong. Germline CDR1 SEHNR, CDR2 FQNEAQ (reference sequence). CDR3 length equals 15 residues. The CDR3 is CASSSGASGYNEQYF. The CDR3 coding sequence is TGTGCCAGCAGCTCCGGGGCTAGCGGGTACAATGAGCAGTACTTC.

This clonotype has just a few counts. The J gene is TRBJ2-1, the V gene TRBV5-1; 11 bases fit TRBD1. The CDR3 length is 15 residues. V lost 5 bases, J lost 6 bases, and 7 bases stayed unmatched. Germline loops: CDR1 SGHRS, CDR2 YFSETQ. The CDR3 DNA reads TGCGCCAGCAGTCCCGGGACAGGGGGTTGCAATGAGCAGTTCTTC. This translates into CASSPGTGGCNEQFF. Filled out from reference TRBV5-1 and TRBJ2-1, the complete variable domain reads KAGVTQTPRYLIKTRGQQVTLSCSPISGHRSVSWYQQTPGQGLQFLFEYFSETQRNKGNFPGRFSGRQFSNSRSEMNVSTLELGDSALYLCASSPGTGGCNEQFFGPGTRLTVL.

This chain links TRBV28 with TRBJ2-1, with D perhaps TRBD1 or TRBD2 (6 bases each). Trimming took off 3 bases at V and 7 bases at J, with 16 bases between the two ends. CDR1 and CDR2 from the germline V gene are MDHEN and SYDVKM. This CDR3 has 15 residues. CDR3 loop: CASSLGDKAGNEQFF. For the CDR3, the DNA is TGTGCCAGCAGTTTGGGGGACAAGGCGGGAAATGAGCAGTTCTTC.

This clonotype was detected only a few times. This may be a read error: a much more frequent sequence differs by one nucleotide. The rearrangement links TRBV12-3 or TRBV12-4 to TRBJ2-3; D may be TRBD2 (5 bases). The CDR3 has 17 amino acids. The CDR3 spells CASSSGVGGHSTDAQYF. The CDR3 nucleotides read TGTGCCAGCAGTTCGGGCGTCGGAGGCCATAGCACAGATGCGCAGTATTTT.

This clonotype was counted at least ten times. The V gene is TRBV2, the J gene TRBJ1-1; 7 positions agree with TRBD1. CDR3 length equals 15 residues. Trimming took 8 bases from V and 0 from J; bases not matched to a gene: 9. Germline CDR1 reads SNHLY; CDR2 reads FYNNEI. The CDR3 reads CASLGDSRMNTEAFF. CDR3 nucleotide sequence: TGTGCCAGCCTCGGGGACAGCCGCATGAACACTGAAGCTTTCTTT.

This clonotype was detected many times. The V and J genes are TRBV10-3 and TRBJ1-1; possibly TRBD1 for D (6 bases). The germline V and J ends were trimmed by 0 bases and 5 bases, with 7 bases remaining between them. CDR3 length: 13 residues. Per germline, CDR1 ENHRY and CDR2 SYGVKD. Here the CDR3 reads CAISESDRTEAFF. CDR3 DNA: TGTGCCATCAGTGAGTCGGACAGAACTGAAGCTTTCTTT.

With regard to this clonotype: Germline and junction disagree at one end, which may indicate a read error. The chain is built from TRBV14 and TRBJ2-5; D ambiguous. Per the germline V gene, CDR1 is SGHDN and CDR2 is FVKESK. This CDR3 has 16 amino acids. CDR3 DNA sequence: TGTGCCAGCAGCCAAAGACGAGCGCTGGATCGAGAGGCCCAGTACTTC. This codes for CASSQRRALDREAQYF.

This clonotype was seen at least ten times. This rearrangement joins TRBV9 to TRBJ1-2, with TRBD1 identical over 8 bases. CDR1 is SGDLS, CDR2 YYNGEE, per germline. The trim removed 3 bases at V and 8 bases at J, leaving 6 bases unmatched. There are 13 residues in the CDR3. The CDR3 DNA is TGTGCCAGCAGCGCGACAGGGGTGCTCGGCTACACCTTC. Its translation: CASSATGVLGYTF.

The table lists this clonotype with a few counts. CDR3 sequence: CASSSQPGGDYGYTF. DNA of the CDR3: TGTGCCAGCAGTTCTCAGCCGGGGGGCGACTATGGCTACACCTTC. V gene TRBV28 combines with J gene TRBJ1-2; D may be TRBD1 (6 bases). This CDR3 spans 15 amino acids. V gave up 4 bases and J gave up 3 bases, with 15 bases separating them. Germline loops: CDR1 MDHEN, CDR2 SYDVKM.

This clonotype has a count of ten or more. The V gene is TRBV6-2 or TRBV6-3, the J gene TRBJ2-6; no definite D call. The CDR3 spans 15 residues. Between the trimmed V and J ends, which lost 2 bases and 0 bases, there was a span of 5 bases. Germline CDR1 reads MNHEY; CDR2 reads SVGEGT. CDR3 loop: CASSYRLSGANVLTF. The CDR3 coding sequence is TGTGCCAGCAGTTACCGTCTCTCTGGGGCCAACGTCCTGACTTTC.

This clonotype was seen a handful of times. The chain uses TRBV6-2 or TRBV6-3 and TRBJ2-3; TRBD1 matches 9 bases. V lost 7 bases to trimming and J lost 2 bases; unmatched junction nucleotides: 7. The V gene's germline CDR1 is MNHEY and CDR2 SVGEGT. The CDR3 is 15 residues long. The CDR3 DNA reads TGTGCCAGCAAAAACAGGGGGCGGACCACAGATACGCAGTATTTT. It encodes CASKNRGRTTDTQYF.

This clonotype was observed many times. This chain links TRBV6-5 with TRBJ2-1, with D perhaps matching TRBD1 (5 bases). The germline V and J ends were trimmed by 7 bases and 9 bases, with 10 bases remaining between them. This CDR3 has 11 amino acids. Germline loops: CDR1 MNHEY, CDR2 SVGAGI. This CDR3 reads CASTQGSEQFF. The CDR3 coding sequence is TGTGCCAGCACCCAGGGTAGTGAGCAGTTCTTC.

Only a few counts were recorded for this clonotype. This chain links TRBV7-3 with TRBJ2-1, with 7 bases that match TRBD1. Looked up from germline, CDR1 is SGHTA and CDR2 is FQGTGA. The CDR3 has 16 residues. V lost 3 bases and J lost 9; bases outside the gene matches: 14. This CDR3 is CASSLLGTGELGEQFF. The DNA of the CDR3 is TGTGCCAGCAGCTTGTTGGGAACAGGGGAGTTAGGTGAGCAGTTCTTC. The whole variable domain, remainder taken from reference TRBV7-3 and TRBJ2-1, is GAGVSQTPSNKVTEKGKYVELRCDPISGHTALYWYRQSLGQGPEFLIYFQGTGAADDSGLPNDRFFAVRPEGSVSTLKIQRTERGDSAVYLCASSLLGTGELGEQFFGPGTRLTVL.

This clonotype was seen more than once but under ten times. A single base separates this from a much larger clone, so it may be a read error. The CDR3 DNA reads as TGTGCCAGCAGTTCGCGCAGGGGTGCTGGGGCCAACGTCCGGACTTTC. Translated, it gives CASSSRRGAGANVRTF. The chain employs TRBV12-3 or TRBV12-4 and TRBJ2-6; D is possibly TRBD1 (6 bases). The CDR3 is 16 residues long.

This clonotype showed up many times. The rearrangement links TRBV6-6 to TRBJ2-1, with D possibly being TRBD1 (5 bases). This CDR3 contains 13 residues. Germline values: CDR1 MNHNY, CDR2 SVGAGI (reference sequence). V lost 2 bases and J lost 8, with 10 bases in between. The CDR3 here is CASSYQGNYEQFF. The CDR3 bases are TGTGCCAGCAGTTACCAGGGTAACTATGAGCAGTTCTTC.

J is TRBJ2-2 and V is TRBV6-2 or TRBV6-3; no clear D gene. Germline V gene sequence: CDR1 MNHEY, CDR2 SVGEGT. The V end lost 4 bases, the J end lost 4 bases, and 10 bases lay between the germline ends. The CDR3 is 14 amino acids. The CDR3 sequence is CASSLARITGELFF. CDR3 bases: TGTGCCAGCAGTTTAGCCAGGATCACCGGGGAGCTGTTTTTT.